The T cell receptor beta chain under discussion was sequenced for a study of PD-1 blockade in mismatch repair-deficient tumors. The wider study: All were previously treated, progressing patients with about 12 mismatch repair-deficient cancer types. Overall study findings and caveats: Rapid post-treatment expansion, then contraction, generally preceding radiologic response, marked tumor-resident clones.

The CDR3 totals 14 residues. Germline V gives CDR1 MDHEN, CDR2 SYDVKM. The trim removed 7 bases at V and 3 bases at J, leaving 8 bases unmatched. Using immunoSEQ multiplex PCR, the repertoire was profiled, and TCRdb retains in-frame clones only, with some absent. This sample yields tens of thousands of clones, of which 88% are seen a single time; approximately 15% belongs to the top ten. Comment on this clone: Its cognate antigen is unknown.

This chain joins TRBV28 and TRBJ1-1, with 7 positions matching TRBD1. The sequence derives from an adult with mismatch repair-deficient cancer. The sequenced sample was peripheral blood, obtained 52 weeks after starting pembrolizumab. This CDR3 reads CASIDRVLDTEAFF. The CDR3 region has the DNA TGTGCCAGCATCGACAGGGTGTTGGACACTGAAGCTTTCTTT.